This T cell receptor (beta chain) originates from a study of CD8+ T cells in alopecia areata. Turning to the study itself: Dosing with tofacitinib proceeded for 6 to 18 months, followed by 6 months off drug. Points from the study as a whole: Mice gave a clearer picture of TCR sharing than patients did, possibly for HLA-related reasons.

Reverse transcribed after extraction, RNA yielded cDNA as the sequencing template. Sequenced by immunoSEQ multiplex PCR; TCRdb stores in-frame clones only, minus some. The sample carries about 290,000 clones, about 62% recorded once. To note about this clone: Its antigen is currently unknown.

Germline lookup yields CDR1 MNHEY and CDR2 SMNVEV (reference sequence). V trimming: 2 bases; J trimming: 0 bases; junction bases outside the gene matches: 11. This CDR3 is 18 amino acids long. Documented treatment: oral pan-JAK inhibitor, 5-10 mg twice daily. Source: CD4+ T cells sorted from blood, taken at week 24, from a patient treated with tofacitinib. The TCR sequence derives from a human donor with alopecia areata. The chain uses TRBV27 and TRBJ1-2; 8 bases agree with TRBD1. The DNA of the CDR3 is TGTGCCAGCAGTTTAAGGGCGACAGGGGTCCGAGCTAACTATGGCTACACCTTC. This translates into CASSLRATGVRANYGYTF.